These 27 T cell receptor beta chains share one sample of origin, sequenced in a study of cytomegalovirus exposure and HLA in healthy donors. PCR employed 60 Vbeta and 13 Jbeta primers. Using immunoSEQ multiplex PCR, the repertoire was profiled, and TCRdb retains in-frame clones only, with some absent. The table records about 120,000 clones, about 72% of them present only once. Specimen: PBMCs. These receptors were collected from a man aged 45-60 years in good health and CMV-seropositive.

J is TRBJ1-3 and V is TRBV10-3; possibly TRBD1 for D (6 bases). CDR3 length: 14 residues. Germline lookup yields CDR1 ENHRY and CDR2 SYGVKD. The germline V and J ends were trimmed by 3 bases and 4 bases, with 10 bases remaining between them. The CDR3 bases are TGTGCCATCAGTGATATGGGGGCAGGAAACACCATATATTTT. This codes for CAISDMGAGNTIYF.

The chain has TRBV5-6 and TRBJ1-2, with 8 bases fitting TRBD1. This CDR3 contains 15 residues. The V gene end was trimmed by 3 bases and the J gene end by 7 bases; junction bases not matched to a gene: 11. Germline CDR1 and CDR2: SGHDT and YYEEEE. CDR3 DNA sequence: TGTGCCAGCAGCTCCACCGGACAGGGACGCGGTGGCTACACCTTC. Its translation: CASSSTGQGRGGYTF.

The chain links TRBV5-1 to TRBJ1-2; D uncertain. CDR1 is SGHRS and CDR2 is YFSETQ in the germline V gene. The V end was cut by 4 bases, the J end by 8 bases, with 18 bases between. CDR3 length equals 14 residues. The CDR3 bases are TGCGCCAGCAGCACCTCGCCCGGGGAGAGGGGCTACACCTTC. This encodes CASSTSPGERGYTF.

The chain is built from TRBV6-6 and TRBJ2-1; 11 positions agree with TRBD2. Germline V gives CDR1 MNHNY, CDR2 SVGAGI (reference sequence). The CDR3 is 15 residues long. V was clipped by 4 bases and J by 9 bases; unmatched bases: 8. CDR3 protein: CASSSTSGKKGEQFF. Written as DNA, the CDR3 is TGTGCCAGCAGTTCGACTAGCGGGAAAAAGGGTGAGCAGTTCTTC.

This clone showed up just once. At one of its ends the junction is not consistent with the germline gene, which may arise from a read error. This sequence joins TRBV6-1 and TRBJ2-7, with 13 bases aligning to TRBD2. The CDR3 spans 17 residues. Germline CDR1 is MNHNS and CDR2 is SASEGT. The DNA for the CDR3 is TGTGCCAGCAGTGAAGGGGTTTCTTGGGGACTAGCGGGATTTTTGGACTTC. Amino acids: CASSEGVSWGLAGFLDF.

V is TRBV7-8 and J is TRBJ2-3; TRBD2 aligns across 8 bases. Trimming at V came to 5 bases and at J to 7 bases, leaving 14 bases not matched to a gene. The CDR3 contains 16 residues. Per the germline V gene, CDR1 is SGHVS and CDR2 is FQNEAQ. The CDR3 DNA is TGTGCCAGCAGCCCATCCGGTGGTAGCGGGATCAATACGCAGTATTTT. Protein: CASSPSGGSGINTQYF.

V is TRBV2 and J is TRBJ1-1; 7 bases fit TRBD1. J lost 3 bases, V lost 5 bases, and 3 bases had no gene match. The germline V gene has CDR1 SNHLY and CDR2 FYNNEI. The length of the CDR3 is 13 residues. The DNA of the CDR3 is TGTGCCAGCAGTCGAGGGGGCGACACTGAAGCTTTCTTT. It codes for CASSRGGDTEAFF. The full variable domain, rest sourced from reference TRBV2 and TRBJ1-1, is EPEVTQTPSHQVTQMGQEVILRCVPISNHLYFYWYRQILGQKVEFLVSFYNNEISEKSEIFDDQFSVERPDGSNFTLKIRSTKLEDSAMYFCASSRGGDTEAFFGQGTRLTVV.

CDR3 protein: CASSPETGLNYGYTF. CDR3 DNA: TGTGCCAGCAGTCCGGAGACAGGGTTGAACTATGGCTACACCTTC. The chain carries TRBV28 and TRBJ1-2, with 7 bases that match TRBD1. V shed 5 bases, J shed 2 bases, and the junction held 8 bases outside the gene matches. Looked up from germline, CDR1 is MDHEN and CDR2 is SYDVKM. The CDR3 extends over 15 amino acids.

This chain connects TRBV19 to TRBJ1-2; D may be TRBD1 (5 bases). Trimming stripped 8 bases from V and 1 base from J, with 23 bases between. Germline CDR1 is LNHDA and CDR2 is SQIVND (reference sequence). The CDR3 length is 17 residues. CDR3: CASFSPGTRSINYGYTF. The CDR3 DNA reads TGTGCCAGTTTCTCCCCCGGGACTCGTAGTATTAACTATGGCTACACCTTC.

With respect to this clone: The sample holds other DNA sequences that translate to the same CDR3. The chain carries TRBV11-2 and TRBJ2-1; 9 bases match TRBD1. Germline values: CDR1 SGHAT, CDR2 FQNNGV. Unmatched junction bases numbered 7, after V lost 4 bases and J lost 6 bases. The CDR3 runs to 15 residues. The CDR3 reads CASSSKTGGGNEQFF. Here the CDR3 DNA reads TGTGCCAGCAGCTCCAAGACAGGGGGGGGCAATGAGCAGTTCTTC.

The chain links TRBV6-5 to TRBJ1-6, with D possibly being TRBD1 (5 bases). The CDR3 has 15 amino acids. The germline CDR1 and CDR2 sequences are MNHEY and SVGAGI. Trimming shortened V by 2 bases and J by 7 bases, and 12 bases separated the two germline ends. The CDR3 nucleotides read TGTGCCAGCAGTTACCAGAGGACAAACAATTCACCCCTCCACTTT. It translates to CASSYQRTNNSPLHF.

This clone has just one count. The V and J genes are TRBV18 and TRBJ1-2, with D possibly being TRBD1 (6 bases). With 6 bases removed from V and 0 bases from J, the gap between germline ends came to 14 bases. Germline V gives CDR1 KGHSH, CDR2 LQKENI. The CDR3 runs to 15 residues. The CDR3 DNA reads as TGTGCCAGCTCCCCGGGCTGGGGGCCTAACTATGGCTACACCTTC. Its translation: CASSPGWGPNYGYTF.

The V call is TRBV18, the J call TRBJ1-5; TRBD1 aligns across 7 bases. This CDR3 has 15 amino acids. V gave up 4 bases and J gave up 0 bases; unmatched junction bases: 3. Germline V gene data show CDR1 as KGHSH and CDR2 as LQKENI. CDR3 loop: CASSLYRGSNQPQHF. The CDR3 DNA reads as TGTGCCAGCTCACTCTACAGGGGTAGCAATCAGCCCCAGCATTTT.

The chain combines TRBV11-2 with TRBJ1-1, with a weak D call TRBD1 (5 bases). CDR1 SGHAT and CDR2 FQNNGV come from the germline V gene. This CDR3 has 15 amino acids. The V and J ends lost 5 bases and 5 bases respectively, with 18 bases between them. This CDR3 reads CASSPQDGSTTEAFF. The CDR3 DNA reads TGTGCCAGCAGCCCACAGGACGGTTCAACGACTGAAGCTTTCTTT.

This chain uses TRBV5-5 with TRBJ1-1; D is unresolved. The germline V gene has CDR1 SGHKS and CDR2 YYEKEE (reference sequence). The CDR3 has 15 amino acids. The V end was cut by 4 bases, the J end by 3 bases, with 16 bases between. This chain's CDR3 is CASSPPGTGYTEAFF. Written as DNA, the CDR3 is TGTGCCAGCAGCCCCCCTGGTACCGGGTACACTGAAGCTTTCTTT.

The rearrangement uses TRBV2 and TRBJ2-7; TRBD1 aligns across 8 bases. Germline V lookup: CDR1 SNHLY, CDR2 FYNNEI. V dropped 7 bases and J dropped 7; count of bases not matched to a gene: 12. CDR3 length: 14 amino acids. The CDR3 nucleotides are TGTGCCAGCACTCCTGACAGGGGTCTAAGGGAGCAGTACTTC. This translates into CASTPDRGLREQYF.

The gene calls are TRBV7-9 and TRBJ2-2; weak D call: TRBD1 (5 bases). Germline-derived CDR1 and CDR2 are SEHNR and FQNEAQ (reference sequence). The CDR3 spans 15 residues. Trimming pared 4 bases from V and 1 base from J, leaving 10 bases between. Here the CDR3 DNA reads TGTGCCAGCAGCTATATCACAGGGAACACCGGGGAGCTGTTTTTT. Protein product: CASSYITGNTGELFF.

The rearrangement joins TRBV5-1 to TRBJ2-5, with D possibly TRBD1 on 6 matching bases. The V and J ends lost 0 bases and 5 bases respectively, with 11 bases between them. This CDR3 has 14 amino acids. Germline lookup yields CDR1 SGHRS and CDR2 YFSETQ. CDR3 amino acids: CASSLVGGGETQYF. For the CDR3, the DNA is TGCGCCAGCAGCTTGGTAGGGGGTGGGGAGACCCAGTACTTC.

The chain has TRBV5-4 and TRBJ1-1, with a possible D match to TRBD1 (6 bases). Germline V CDR1 and CDR2: SGHNT, YYREEE (reference sequence). V shed 4 bases and J shed 7 bases, with 17 bases lying between them. The CDR3 totals 14 residues. The CDR3: CASSGGRGQNEAFF. In nucleotides, the CDR3 is TGTGCCAGCAGCGGCGGCAGGGGACAAAATGAAGCTTTCTTT. The variable domain in full, with the rest retrieved from reference TRBV5-4 and TRBJ1-1, is ETGVTQSPTHLIKTRGQQVTLRCSSQSGHNTVSWYQQALGQGPQFIFQYYREEENGRGNFPPRFSGLQFPNYSSELNVNALELDDSALYLCASSGGRGQNEAFFGQGTRLTVV.

This clone turned up a few times. The chain couples TRBV28 to TRBJ1-1; no clear D. Trimming took off 4 bases at V and 4 bases at J, with 13 bases between the two ends. This CDR3 spans 14 amino acids. Germline V lookup: CDR1 MDHEN, CDR2 SYDVKM. CDR3 coding DNA: TGTGCCAGCAGTTATTTAACTCTAGTCACTGAAGCTTTCTTT. Residues: CASSYLTLVTEAFF. Together with reference TRBV28 and TRBJ1-1, the CDR3 gives the full variable domain: DVKVTQSSRYLVKRTGEKVFLECVQDMDHENMFWYRQDPGLGLRLIYFSYDVKMKEKGDIPEGYSVSREKKERFSLILESASTNQTSMYLCASSYLTLVTEAFFGQGTRLTVV.

The genes are TRBV7-2 and TRBJ2-7, with TRBD1 identical over 8 bases. Germline values: CDR1 SGHTA, CDR2 FQGNSA. J was trimmed by 5 bases and V by 4 bases; bases with no gene match: 10. The CDR3 sequence is 15 residues long. The CDR3 DNA sequence: TGTGCCAGCAGCTCACGTTTCCAGGGGGCCCACGAGCAGTACTTC. This gives the protein CASSSRFQGAHEQYF.

This rearrangement joins TRBV9 to TRBJ2-1, with 12 bases that match TRBD2. The CDR3 sequence is 15 residues long. The ends lost 3 bases at V and 9 bases at J; junction bases unmatched: 7. Per germline, CDR1 SGDLS and CDR2 YYNGEE. The CDR3 loop is CASSERTSGISEQFF. In DNA, the CDR3 is TGTGCCAGCAGCGAACGGACTAGCGGGATTAGTGAGCAGTTCTTC. The complete variable domain, with remaining parts taken from reference TRBV9 and TRBJ2-1, reads DSGVTQTPKHLITATGQRVTLRCSPRSGDLSVYWYQQSLDQGLQFLIQYYNGEERAKGNILERFSAQQFPDLHSELNLSSLELGDSALYFCASSERTSGISEQFFGPGTRLTVL.

The J gene is TRBJ2-2, the V gene TRBV25-1, with 8 bases fitting TRBD2. Germline CDR1 MGHDK, CDR2 SYGVNS. This CDR3 comprises 15 residues. V lost 5 bases and J lost 5; bases outside the gene matches: 7. CDR3: CASSPSGGRTGELFF. CDR3 DNA: TGTGCCAGCAGTCCCAGCGGGGGCCGGACCGGGGAGCTGTTTTTT.

The chain combines TRBV30 with TRBJ2-3; possible D gene TRBD1, 6 bases. This CDR3 is 13 amino acids long. Trimming shortened V by 3 bases and J by 1 base, and 8 bases separated the two germline ends. From germline, CDR1 is GTSNPN and CDR2 SVGIG (reference sequence). The CDR3 DNA follows: TGTGCCTGGAGGTCAGGGGGCACAGATACGCAGTATTTT. This encodes CAWRSGGTDTQYF.

Remarks on this clone: The junction and the germline gene differ at one end; a read error may be behind it. This rearrangement joins TRBV2 to TRBJ2-3; 11 bases map to TRBD2. Germline V lookup: CDR1 SNHLY, CDR2 FYNNEI. The CDR3 has 17 residues. The DNA of the CDR3 is TGTGCCAGCAGCGAAGGGACTAGCGGAGGGGCTCCGGATACGCAGTATTTT. Its protein product is CASSEGTSGGAPDTQYF. Full variable domain (missing parts from reference TRBV2 and TRBJ2-3): EPEVTQTPSHQVTQMGQEVILRCVPISNHLYFYWYRQILGQKVEFLVSFYNNEISEKSEIFDDQFSVERPDGSNFTLKIRSTKLEDSAMYFCASSEGTSGGAPDTQYFGPGTRLTVL.

This clone was detected only once. The rearrangement links TRBV19 to TRBJ1-2; a possible D gene is TRBD1 (5 bases). The CDR3 sequence is 14 residues long. Trimming took 9 bases from V and 0 from J, leaving 14 bases between them. The germline V gene encodes CDR1 LNHDA and CDR2 SQIVND (reference sequence). Here the CDR3 DNA reads TGTGCCAGCCGCGACAGATTGGCTAACTATGGCTACACCTTC. Translating gives CASRDRLANYGYTF.

In this sample, this clone turned up a few times. The chain is built from TRBV28 and TRBJ1-4; D possibly corresponds to TRBD1 (5 bases). V lost 6 bases and J lost 8, with 19 bases in between. The germline gives CDR1 MDHEN, CDR2 SYDVKM. This CDR3 has 15 residues. For the CDR3, the DNA is TGTGCCAGCAGCCTCCCAGGGTCAGGTAGAGAAAAACTGTTTTTT. It encodes CASSLPGSGREKLFF.